The 18 T cell receptor beta chains listed next were all sequenced from one sample in a study of blood T cell repertoires in COVID-19. Profiled with immunoSEQ multiplex PCR; TCRdb holds only in-frame clones, not every one. The data contain 180,000 or so clones, 85% of them seen just once; the ten biggest clones take up about 4.9%. The sequenced sample was peripheral blood. The receptors originated from a woman aged 80 or older with acute or convalescent COVID-19.

The genes are TRBV3-1 (or the pseudogene TRBV3-2) and TRBJ1-2; the D gene is possibly TRBD1 (5 bases). Germline V gene data show CDR1 as LGHDT and CDR2 as YNNKEL (reference sequence). The CDR3 is 14 residues long. V was shortened by 1 base and J by 3 bases, with 9 bases between the two germline ends. CDR3 sequence: CASSQGVGDYGYTF. CDR3 DNA: TGTGCCAGCAGCCAAGGGGTAGGGGACTATGGCTACACCTTC.

CDR3 region: CASSLDSGRAYEQYF. The DNA for the CDR3 is TGTGCCAGCAGCCTCGACAGCGGGAGGGCCTACGAGCAGTACTTC. The chain has TRBV7-2 and TRBJ2-7; TRBD2 matches 10 bases. The J segment lost 2 bases and the V segment lost 5 bases, leaving 6 bases of the junction unmatched. This CDR3 is 15 amino acids long. In germline, CDR1 is SGHTA, CDR2 FQGNSA.

The rearrangement links TRBV6-6 to TRBJ1-3; perhaps TRBD1 as D (5 bases). The germline V gene encodes CDR1 MNHNY and CDR2 SVGAGI (reference sequence). The CDR3 is 14 amino acids. V was shortened by 7 bases and J by 0 bases, with 10 bases between the two germline ends. DNA for the CDR3: TGTGCCAGCACCTACGGGGGCTCTGGAAACACCATATATTTT. Protein sequence: CASTYGGSGNTIYF.

The chain links TRBV18 to TRBJ1-4, with D uncertain. The CDR3 contains 14 residues. With 5 bases removed from V and 8 bases from J, the gap between germline ends came to 15 bases. The germline gives CDR1 KGHSH, CDR2 LQKENI. The DNA of the CDR3 is TGTGCCAGCTCATCGCGGGGAGAGGGAGAAAAACTGTTTTTT. Translated: CASSSRGEGEKLFF. The entire variable domain, with the rest obtained from reference TRBV18 and TRBJ1-4, is as follows: NAGVMQNPRHLVRRRGQEARLRCSPMKGHSHVYWYRQLPEEGLKFMVYLQKENIIDESGMPKERFSAEFPKEGPSILRIQQVVRGDSAAYFCASSSRGEGEKLFFGSGTQLSVL.

The chain has TRBV6-2 or TRBV6-3 and TRBJ2-1; 9 nucleotides line up with TRBD2. Germline CDR1 is MNHEY and CDR2 is SVGEGT. The V gene end was trimmed by 2 bases and the J gene end by 9 bases; junction bases not matched to a gene: 14. The CDR3 covers 17 residues. Here the CDR3 DNA reads TGTGCCAGCAGTTACCCCCCCGGAATAGCGGGAGCGTTTGAGCAGTTCTTC. It is translated as CASSYPPGIAGAFEQFF.

The rearrangement uses TRBV6-5 and TRBJ1-1; a weak D match, TRBD1 (5 bases). The V end was cut by 6 bases, the J end by 0 bases, with 14 bases between. CDR1 is MNHEY and CDR2 is SVGAGI in the germline V gene. The CDR3 loop spans 15 amino acids. The CDR3 is CASRRRQPMNTEAFF. CDR3 sequence (DNA): TGTGCCAGCAGGAGAAGACAGCCCATGAACACTGAAGCTTTCTTT.

The chain has TRBV6-5 and TRBJ1-5, with D perhaps matching TRBD1 (6 bases). Germline V lookup: CDR1 MNHEY, CDR2 SVGAGI. The CDR3 has 14 residues. V lost 2 bases to trimming and J lost 7 bases, with 12 bases between them. CDR3 loop: CASSYGQRGQPQHF. CDR3 DNA: TGTGCCAGCAGTTACGGACAGCGCGGACAGCCCCAGCATTTT.

The V gene is TRBV6-5, the J gene TRBJ2-3; TRBD2 is a possible D gene (5 bases). CDR1 MNHEY and CDR2 SVGAGI come from the germline V gene. This CDR3 region has 12 residues. V was trimmed by 10 bases and J by 0 bases, leaving 8 bases between them. The CDR3 region has the DNA TGTGCCATCAGGACTAGCACAGATACGCAGTATTTT. Protein product: CAIRTSTDTQYF.

Only a few counts were recorded for this clone. The V gene is TRBV6-5, the J gene TRBJ1-2, with 7 bases aligning to TRBD1. V gave up 5 bases and J gave up 7 bases; unmatched junction bases: 7. Germline values: CDR1 MNHEY, CDR2 SVGAGI. This CDR3 is 13 amino acids long. The CDR3 spells CASSPQGLSGYTF. The CDR3 DNA follows: TGTGCCAGCAGTCCACAGGGGTTGTCTGGCTACACCTTC.

Here the CDR3 reads CASSPGTKGKDRVTDTQYF. The CDR3 coding sequence is TGTGCCAGCAGCCCAGGTACTAAGGGGAAGGATCGAGTCACAGATACGCAGTATTTT. This sequence joins TRBV14 and TRBJ2-3; D possibly corresponds to TRBD1 (5 bases). The V and J ends lost 4 bases and 2 bases respectively, with 25 bases between them. The CDR3 runs 19 residues. Germline V gene lookup returns CDR1 SGHDN and CDR2 FVKESK.

The J gene is TRBJ1-2, the V gene TRBV27; D not resolved. The ends were cut back, 6 bases at V and 4 bases at J, with 12 bases in the middle. The CDR3 sequence is 13 residues long. Looked up from germline, CDR1 is MNHEY and CDR2 is SMNVEV (reference sequence). The CDR3 spells CASSVFLIYGYTF. The CDR3 DNA sequence: TGTGCCAGCAGCGTTTTCTTAATCTATGGCTACACCTTC.

The chain links TRBV7-9 to TRBJ2-2; D is perhaps TRBD2 (6 bases). V lost 5 bases to trimming and J lost 3 bases, with 7 bases between them. Germline CDR1 reads SEHNR; CDR2 reads FQNEAQ (reference sequence). This CDR3 comprises 13 residues. CDR3 loop: CASSPGDTGELFF. The DNA of the CDR3 is TGTGCCAGCAGCCCGGGGGACACCGGGGAGCTGTTTTTT.

In this sample, this clone turned up once. The rearrangement joins TRBV5-8 to TRBJ2-5, with TRBD2 matching over 7 bases. Germline CDR1 reads SGHTS; CDR2 reads YDEGEE. The trim removed 4 bases at V and 2 bases at J, leaving 11 bases unmatched. There are 16 residues in the CDR3. Here the CDR3 reads CASSPQRDGEQETQYF. As DNA, the CDR3 is TGTGCCAGCAGCCCCCAGCGGGACGGGGAACAAGAGACCCAGTACTTC.

The J gene is TRBJ2-5, the V gene TRBV11-2; 7 nucleotides match TRBD1. This CDR3 is built from 14 residues. J lost 1 base, V lost 6 bases, and 5 bases had no gene match. Germline-derived CDR1 and CDR2 are SGHAT and FQNNGV. The CDR3 DNA reads TGTGCCAGCAGAAACCGGGACAGCCAAGAGACCCAGTACTTC. The encoded protein is CASRNRDSQETQYF.

V gene TRBV15 combines with J gene TRBJ1-5; D gene uncertain. The CDR3 covers 12 residues. Trimming shortened V by 1 base and J by 6 bases, and 4 bases separated the two germline ends. Per the germline V gene, CDR1 is LNHNV and CDR2 is YYDKDF (reference sequence). CDR3 nucleotide sequence: TGTGCCACCAGCAGAGGCGGTCAGCCCCAGCATTTT. It is translated as CATSRGGQPQHF.

The gene calls are TRBV6-2 or TRBV6-3 and TRBJ2-1; 9 bases match TRBD1. V was pared by 4 bases and J by 2 bases, with 9 bases of the junction left unmatched. CDR1 MNHEY and CDR2 SVGEGT come from the germline V gene. The CDR3 extends over 17 amino acids. CDR3 sequence (DNA): TGTGCCAGCAGTTCCATCGGGACAGGGTTCACCTACAATGAGCAGTTCTTC. It specifies CASSSIGTGFTYNEQFF.

The chain links TRBV18 to TRBJ1-3; D not resolved. Trimming removed 0 bases at V and 1 base at J, with 7 bases between. This CDR3 is 15 amino acids long. Looked up from germline, CDR1 is KGHSH and CDR2 is LQKENI. DNA of the CDR3: TGTGCCAGCTCACCACCTGTCCAGTCTGGAAACACCATATATTTT. It codes for CASSPPVQSGNTIYF.

This chain links TRBV5-1 with TRBJ2-7; 8 bases match TRBD1. Germline values: CDR1 SGHRS, CDR2 YFSETQ. This CDR3 has 14 amino acids. V shed 4 bases, J shed 2 bases, and the junction held 5 bases outside the gene matches. The CDR3 reads CASSTYRGTYEQYF. The CDR3 DNA sequence: TGCGCCAGCAGCACCTACAGGGGGACCTACGAGCAGTACTTC.